This T cell receptor beta chain was identified in a study of OX40 agonist ivuxolimab in advanced cancers. Context from the whole study: The costimulatory receptor OX40 (CD134) was targeted by ivuxolimab, a fully human IgG2 agonistic monoclonal antibody. Of the 50 or so patients in dose escalation, around 20 had hepatocellular carcinoma, some 15 had melanoma, 9 had renal cell carcinoma and 9 had head and neck cancer. The paper describes the monotherapy dose-escalation part (N of about 50 patients) of the phase I trial of ivuxolimab. Intravenous ivuxolimab was administered to patients every 2 weeks at six dose levels: 0.01, 0.1, 0.3, 1.5, 3 and 10 mg/kg. Partial responses occurred in three dose-escalation patients, of whom one had hepatocellular carcinoma and two had cutaneous melanoma. A male proportion of almost 85% and a mean age of 60 years, ranging from roughly 23 to 85, were recorded for the dose-escalation cohort. The purpose of peripheral TCRbeta sequencing was to test whether ivuxolimab changed TCR sequence diversity and led to clonal T-cell expansion. Prior anti-PD-1, anti-PD-L1 or anti-CTLA-4 therapy was permitted, and 40% to 50% of dose-escalation patients had received checkpoint inhibitors.

The germline V end is reduced by 6 bases and the J end by 7 bases; junction bases left unmatched: 12. Reading the germline V gene (reference sequence) gives CDR1 MNHEY and CDR2 SMNVEV. The CDR3 contains 15 residues, cysteine and phenylalanine counted. Only CDR3 DNA is held: 45 bases, read in frame from base 1. Genomic DNA was isolated from the sorted cells so that the TCRbeta CDR3 region could be sequenced. The immunoSEQ Assay was used for sequencing of TCRbeta CDR3 regions. What TCRdb holds here is the immuneACCESS table cut down to in-frame rearrangements. Part of the clones is not present; checked against another copy, under half of the missing clones reflect an unresolved V gene, and the others are unexplained. This sample comprises some 74,000 clones, about 85% of them detected only once. The ten largest clones take up 3% to 4.5% of the sample. Patients with a history of autoimmune disease or receiving systemic immunosuppression were excluded from the trial. Peripheral blood for TCR sequencing was collected from all dose cohorts at baseline, on cycle 4 day 1, and on cycle 7 day 1. The samples were taken from a phase I, first-in-human, multicenter, open-label dose-escalation trial of ivuxolimab. Adults with locally advanced or metastatic melanoma, renal cell carcinoma, hepatocellular carcinoma or head and neck squamous cell carcinoma were enrolled in the trial. Before TCR sequencing, CD4+ and CD8+ T cells were separately sorted from peripheral blood.

Results the study describes overall, beyond this receptor: In the 0.1-3.0 mg/kg groups, partial responders had among the lowest normalized peripheral clonal expansion, particularly in CD8+ T cells. The antigen specificity of the peripheral T cells that underwent clonal expansion was not determined. At doses from 0.1 to 3.0 mg/kg, clonal expansion was seen in both CD4+ and CD8+ blood T cells between baseline and week 6. Low levels of normalized T-cell clonal expansion were also seen in some patients who did not respond. After ivuxolimab, expanded clones were on average more numerous among CD8+ T cells than among CD4+ T cells.

About this clone itself: There is no known antigen for this receptor. No much larger clone exists at a distance of one base, and base qualities are not known.

The source is an adult with an advanced solid tumor such as melanoma, head and neck, liver or kidney cancer. The sample consisted of CD4+ or CD8+ T cells sorted from blood, taken in a trial of the OX40 agonist ivuxolimab. Recombination linked TRBV27 to TRBJ2-1; the junction holds 7 bases that match TRBD2. The DNA sequence is given as TGTGCCAGCAGGGGGGGGGAAGTATCCTGGAATGAGCAGTTCTTC. This codes for CASRGGEVSWNEQFF.